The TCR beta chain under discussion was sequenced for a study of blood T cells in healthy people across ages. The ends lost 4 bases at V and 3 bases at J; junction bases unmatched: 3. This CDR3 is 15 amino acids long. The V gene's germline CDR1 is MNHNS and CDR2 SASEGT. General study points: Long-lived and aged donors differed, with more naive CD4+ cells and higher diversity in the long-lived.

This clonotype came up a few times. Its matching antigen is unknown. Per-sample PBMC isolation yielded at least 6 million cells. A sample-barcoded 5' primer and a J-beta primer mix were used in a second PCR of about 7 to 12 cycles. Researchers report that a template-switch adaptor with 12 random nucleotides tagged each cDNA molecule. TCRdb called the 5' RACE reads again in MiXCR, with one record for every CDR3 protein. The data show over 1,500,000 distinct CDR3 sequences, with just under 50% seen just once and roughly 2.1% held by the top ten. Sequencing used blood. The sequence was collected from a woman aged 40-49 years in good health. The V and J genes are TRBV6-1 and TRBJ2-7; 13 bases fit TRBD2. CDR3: CASSGGLAGLYEQYF. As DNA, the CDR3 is TGTGCCAGCAGTGGGGGACTAGCGGGGCTCTACGAGCAGTACTTC.